These T cell receptor beta chains were read from a single sample in a study of T cell responses to AZD1222 COVID-19 vaccine. The repertoire was sequenced with immunoSEQ multiplex PCR; TCRdb's copy has only in-frame clones and lacks some. Here the sample spans under 200,000 clones, around nine tenths being singletons. The sequenced sample was peripheral blood, obtained on day 0 of AZD1222 vaccination. The receptor source for this set is an adult in good health. The conserved cysteine and the conserved F or W are not part of the CDR3 here. Clone size is given for some rows only: seen once, a few or many times, or a class if the clone is expanded.

size,V,CDR3
few,TRBV14,ASSSITGGDGYT
.,TRBV7-2,ASSLGQGAVYGYT
.,TRBV11-1,ASTPDASKANEQF
.,TRBV28,ASSLMSGARDYGYT
.,TRBV7-8,ASSLWTSGNTIY
once,TRBV5-6,ASSLRTPPGYT
.,TRBV5-4,ASSSGQGLYNEQF
once,TRBV18,ASSGGATDTQY
.,TRBV7-7,ASSVQTGGSYEQY
.,TRBV11-2,ASSLEGGGASSYEQY
few,TRBV14,ASSQVGRYT
once,TRBV19,ASSSQGRGVTTEAF
.,TRBV19,ASSIGRDSSKETQY
.,TRBV7-2,ASSDPVVSSGELF
once,TRBV11-1,ASSSGIYNSPLH
.,TRBV9,ASRGSEEY
.,TRBV15,ATSRDNEFNSPLH
.,TRBV5-1,ASSSTGPDTGELF